Sequencing of this T cell receptor beta chain was carried out in a study of CD8 T cells in Susac syndrome (dated by TCRdb to between 2018 and 2020). Context from the whole study: Among the Susac syndrome patients who were sequenced, clinically active disease was present in 5 or 6 and clinical remission was observed in roughly 8. At blood withdrawal, Susac syndrome patients were therapy-naive, treated with corticosteroids (with IVIg additionally given to some), or treated with IVIg alone. The study used repertoire sequencing to test whether antigen drove CD8+ T cell activation and differentiation in Susac syndrome. The clonality of the CD8+ T cell repertoire was compared across more than 9 healthy donors, roughly 14 Susac syndrome patients and 15 multiple sclerosis patients. The full study reports these points: The TCR sequencing and HLA analysis was acknowledged to have included a relatively small number of individuals. Clonal expansion was seen in Susac syndrome CD8+ repertoires, peaking in CD8+ TEMRA cells and being greater in clinically active patients than in remitting ones. Looking at Susac-specific public clones, the researchers identified about 15 in the total CD8+ repertoire and roughly 5 in the CD8+ TEMRA repertoire.

On this clonotype: Its target antigen remains unknown. The input lacks base qualities; no much larger clone sits a single base away.

RNA was extracted using the RNeasy kit, and about 0.45 to 1 ug of the RNA was reverse transcribed with random hexamers. The immunoSEQ multiplex PCR assay, which covers 54 Vbeta and 13 Jbeta segments, was used to amplify TCR beta CDR3 regions. To correct PCR amplification bias, a synthetic template baseline was used for both primer optimization and computational correction. For the original study's pipeline: Reads were annotated to V, D and J genes according to IMGT and were analyzed with immunoSEQ Analyzer, with only productive sequences retained. Clonality was calculated as one minus the Shannon entropy normalized by log2 of the number of productive unique sequences. Public and private clones were assessed among the 100 most prevalent clones of each patient and control. Clones were defined as Susac-specific if absent from the healthy and MS cohorts, from 1052 published viral clones and from other ImmuneACCESS disease sequences. TCRdb itself trimmed the public reads at Q25 with fastp, ran MiXCR and retained productive beta chains. Merged by CDR3 protein, the rows form single entries marked with the most common genes and DNA. The V and J calls and clone size come from TCRdb's table, not from the authors' own analysis. The sample records under 85,000 distinct CDR3 sequences, 85% to 95% of which are singletons. The ten largest clonotypes hold roughly 1% of the sample.

Peripheral blood CD8+ and CD4+ T cells from healthy donors, Susac syndrome patients and multiple sclerosis patients were profiled by high-throughput TCR beta sequencing. Susac syndrome patients met recently defined diagnostic criteria for definite or probable disease. CD8+ TEMRA cells were enriched by FACS, while bulk CD8+ and CD4+ T cells were purified by magnetic negative isolation. Blood was drawn into EDTA tubes, processed within 24 hours, and PBMCs were isolated by density gradient centrifugation. PBMCs intended for TCR sequencing were cryopreserved in liquid nitrogen and were subsequently thawed in a 37 degrees C water bath. The sorted or isolated CD4+, CD8+ and CD8+ TEMRA cells had a purity of 90% or higher. At the junction V is shortened by 3 bases and J by 4 bases, with 10 bases in between. CDR1 is given as LNHDA and CDR2 as SQIVND, both from the germline V gene (reference sequence). Taken from cysteine to phenylalanine, the CDR3 has 14 residues. CDR3 DNA only is kept here, 42 bases in frame from base 1.

The sequencing input was CD8+ T cells from PBMCs. The clonotype originates from a human donor with Susac syndrome. In this chain, TRBV19 is recombined with TRBJ2-1; confidence is insufficient to name the D gene. Here is the DNA: TGTGCCAGTAGTATCTCGCTTGGGTACAATGAGCAGTTCTTC. It encodes CASSISLGYNEQFF.